The TCR beta chain described here comes from a study of cytomegalovirus exposure and HLA in healthy donors. Study-wide findings and caveats: Later analysis identified a missense DCLRE1C variant that was linked to TCR beta V- and J-gene trimming. A later analysis found that most CMV-associated TCR beta chains appeared HLA-restricted.

A word on this clone: What it recognizes is unknown.

PCR primers comprised 60 Vbeta and 13 Jbeta primers. Assay used: immunoSEQ multiplex PCR; TCRdb lists only in-frame clones, some missing. The table shows around 140,000 clones, with around four fifths occurring only once. Per the germline V gene, CDR1 is MNHNS and CDR2 is SASEGT. The CDR3 has 15 amino acids. V dropped 3 bases and J dropped 5; count of bases not matched to a gene: 9. This chain joins TRBV6-1 and TRBJ1-2; 7 nucleotides align to TRBD1. This TCR was recovered from a man between 40 and 49 years old in good health and CMV-seronegative. The sequenced material came from PBMCs. The CDR3 DNA follows: TGTGCCAGCAGTGAGAGGTTGGGCAGGGGGTATGGCTACACCTTC. Protein product: CASSERLGRGYGYTF.